Below, 13 T cell receptor beta chains from the same sample are listed, as sequenced in a study of blood T cell repertoires in COVID-19. Profiling relied on immunoSEQ multiplex PCR, and the TCRdb table lists in-frame clones only, not all of them. The sample lists under 300,000 clones; about 80% were seen once. The sequencing sample was made of peripheral blood. Receptor source: a woman aged 45 to 65 who had recovered from COVID-19.

This chain uses TRBV18 with TRBJ2-6; D is possibly TRBD2 (6 bases). The CDR3 consists of 19 residues. Trimming pared 6 bases from V and 2 bases from J, leaving 23 bases between. Germline CDR1 and CDR2: KGHSH and LQKENI. CDR3 DNA: TGTGCCAGCTCGCCCACTCTTCTGGGTGGCGGGGCTGGGGCCAACGTCCTGACTTTC. Translated, it gives CASSPTLLGGGAGANVLTF.

This chain uses TRBV18 with TRBJ2-1; perhaps TRBD1 as D (6 bases). The germline V gene encodes CDR1 KGHSH and CDR2 LQKENI. The CDR3 runs 14 residues. V was trimmed by 0 bases and J by 4 bases, leaving 7 bases between them. CDR3 in amino acids: CASSPPDSYNEQFF. CDR3 DNA: TGTGCCAGCTCACCACCGGACAGTTACAATGAGCAGTTCTTC.

There are a few counts of this clone. This chain links TRBV5-1 with TRBJ1-6; 8 nucleotides align to TRBD1. The CDR3 is 14 amino acids. The germline CDR1 and CDR2 sequences are SGHRS and YFSETQ. The V gene end was trimmed by 0 bases and the J gene end by 11 bases; junction bases not matched to a gene: 4. This chain's CDR3 is CASSLVQGGTPLHF. The CDR3 region has the DNA TGCGCCAGCAGCTTGGTACAGGGGGGAACACCCCTCCACTTT.

The sample holds a few counts of this clone. The rearrangement joins TRBV30 to TRBJ2-5, with 12 bases lining up with TRBD2. The CDR3 is 12 residues long. Per germline, CDR1 GTSNPN and CDR2 SVGIG (reference sequence). The J segment lost 7 bases and the V segment lost 6 bases, leaving 3 bases of the junction unmatched. CDR3 sequence: CACLAGGLTQYF. CDR3 DNA: TGTGCCTGTCTAGCGGGGGGGTTGACCCAGTACTTC.

The chain recombines TRBV4-2 with TRBJ2-3; 14 bases align to TRBD2. The J segment lost 5 bases and the V segment lost 3 bases, leaving 7 bases of the junction unmatched. The CDR3 is 17 amino acids. The germline V gene encodes CDR1 LGHNA and CDR2 YNFKEQ. The CDR3 coding sequence is TGTGCCAGCAGCCACGCCTCGGGGACTAGCGGGAGAGATACGCAGTATTTT. This encodes CASSHASGTSGRDTQYF.

The chain recombines TRBV2 with TRBJ1-1; the match to TRBD1 covers 9 bases. V dropped 7 bases and J dropped 8; count of bases not matched to a gene: 14. Per the germline V gene, CDR1 is SNHLY and CDR2 is FYNNEI. The CDR3 has 15 amino acids. CDR3 region: CASKDAGQGSMEAFF. In nucleotides, the CDR3 is TGTGCCAGCAAAGATGCCGGACAGGGGAGTATGGAAGCTTTCTTT.

The V call is TRBV7-9, the J call TRBJ2-3, with 12 bases fitting TRBD2. J lost 3 bases, V lost 5 bases, and 6 bases had no gene match. The CDR3 extends over 16 amino acids. The germline V gene encodes CDR1 SEHNR and CDR2 FQNEAQ (reference sequence). The CDR3 loop is CASSTLAGGGTDTQYF. The CDR3 coding sequence is TGTGCCAGCAGCACACTAGCGGGAGGCGGGACAGATACGCAGTATTTT. Full variable domain (rest looked up from reference TRBV7-9 and TRBJ2-3): DTGVSQNPRHKITKRGQNVTFRCDPISEHNRLYWYRQTLGQGPEFLTYFQNEAQLEKSRLLSDRFSAERPKGSFSTLEIQRTEQGDSAMYLCASSTLAGGGTDTQYFGPGTRLTVL.

This clone appeared a few times. The chain uses TRBV7-6 and TRBJ2-7; 8 bases fit TRBD2. The trim removed 5 bases at V and 3 bases at J, leaving 9 bases unmatched. The CDR3 runs 15 residues. Germline CDR1 reads SGHVS; CDR2 reads FNYEAQ. The chain's CDR3 is CASSPTAGLVYEQYF. CDR3 coding DNA: TGTGCCAGCAGCCCGACGGCGGGACTAGTCTACGAGCAGTACTTC.

The chain joins TRBV27 to TRBJ1-5; D is undetermined. Germline V gene data show CDR1 as MNHEY and CDR2 as SMNVEV (reference sequence). The V end lost 5 bases, the J end lost 0 bases, and 5 bases lay between the germline ends. This CDR3 region has 13 residues. In DNA, the CDR3 is TGTGCCAGCAGTCGTTATAGCAATCAGCCCCAGCATTTT. Amino acid sequence: CASSRYSNQPQHF.

The J gene is TRBJ1-2, the V gene TRBV28; perhaps TRBD1 as D (5 bases). This CDR3 is built from 14 residues. Between the trimmed V and J ends, which lost 1 base and 4 bases, there was a span of 10 bases. Germline CDR1 and CDR2: MDHEN and SYDVKM. CDR3 sequence: CASSLFTGGYGYTF. The CDR3 nucleotides are TGTGCCAGCAGTTTATTTACAGGCGGCTATGGCTACACCTTC.

The chain combines TRBV10-3 with TRBJ1-5, with a possible D match to TRBD1 (5 bases). The germline gives CDR1 ENHRY, CDR2 SYGVKD. The CDR3 totals 15 residues. Trimming took 3 bases from V and 4 from J, leaving 13 bases between them. CDR3 sequence (DNA): TGTGCCATCAGTGATATGCCAGGGCAAAATCAGCCCCAGCATTTT. Amino acids: CAISDMPGQNQPQHF.

This clone was counted between two and nine times. Different DNA sequences within this sample yield the same CDR3. J is TRBJ2-1 and V is TRBV28, with D perhaps TRBD1 (5 bases). The CDR3 has 13 amino acids. The germline V gene encodes CDR1 MDHEN and CDR2 SYDVKM. V lost 5 bases, J lost 4 bases, and 9 bases lay in between. The chain's CDR3 is CASSTDSYNEQFF. The CDR3 DNA reads TGTGCCAGCAGTACCGACAGTTACAATGAGCAGTTCTTC.

V gene TRBV18 combines with J gene TRBJ1-1, with a weak D call TRBD1 (6 bases). V was pared by 5 bases and J by 5 bases, with 21 bases between. This CDR3 spans 16 amino acids. Germline CDR1 and CDR2: KGHSH and LQKENI. The CDR3: CASSTSSGGAGTEAFF. CDR3 DNA: TGTGCCAGCTCAACGTCTTCTGGGGGCGCAGGAACTGAAGCTTTCTTT. Using reference TRBV18 and TRBJ1-1 for the parts outside the CDR3, the full variable domain is NAGVMQNPRHLVRRRGQEARLRCSPMKGHSHVYWYRQLPEEGLKFMVYLQKENIIDESGMPKERFSAEFPKEGPSILRIQQVVRGDSAAYFCASSTSSGGAGTEAFFGQGTRLTVV.